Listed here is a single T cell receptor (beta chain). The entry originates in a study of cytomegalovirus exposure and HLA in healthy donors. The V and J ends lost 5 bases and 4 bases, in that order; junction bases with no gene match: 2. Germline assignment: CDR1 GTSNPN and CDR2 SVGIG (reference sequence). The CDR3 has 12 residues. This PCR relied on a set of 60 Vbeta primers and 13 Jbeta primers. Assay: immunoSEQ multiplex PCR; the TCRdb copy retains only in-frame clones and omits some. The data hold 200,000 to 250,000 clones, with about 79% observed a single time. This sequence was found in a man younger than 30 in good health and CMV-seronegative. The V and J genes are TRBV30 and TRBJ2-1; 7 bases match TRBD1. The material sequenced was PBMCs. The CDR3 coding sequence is TGTGCCTGGTACAGGGGTTACAATGAGCAGTTCTTC. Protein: CAWYRGYNEQFF.